The table lists the clone carrying this TCR delta chain with a few counts. What it binds is unknown. This entry comes from a study of Vδ1+ human thymocytes. Trimming stripped 0 bases from V and 3 bases from J, with 17 bases between. The CDR3 has 17 amino acids. Looked up from germline, CDR1 is TSWWSYY and CDR2 is QGS. RNA was extracted from the cells and then reverse transcribed. Pooled V-gene forward primers with one constant-region reverse primer generated the CDR3 amplicons by multiplex PCR. TCRdb re-processed the multiplex PCR reads via CATT. This sample has approximately 58,000 delta-chain clones, with roughly 15% found just once. General study results and limits: Unlike peripheral blood Vdelta1+ controls, thymic delta-chain sequences included roughly 22% Vdelta2 and few Vdelta3. TRD repertoires were essentially private, unlike widely shared TRG clonotypes. Thymic TRG and TRD repertoires appeared highly polyclonal, with Gaussian CDR3 length distributions.

Sequencing used Vdelta1+ gamma-delta thymocytes from the thymus. Subset in this sample: FACS-sorted CD3+ TCRalphabeta- TCRVdelta1+ TCRVdelta2- thymocytes. The rearrangement links TRDV1 to TRDJ1; D is perhaps TRDD2 (5 bases). The source of this sequence is a girl under three years old who had congenital heart surgery. As DNA, the CDR3 is TGTGCTCTTGGGGAACTCGCGAATCTCCTATCTCCCGATAAACTCATCTTT. Amino acids: CALGELANLLSPDKLIF.